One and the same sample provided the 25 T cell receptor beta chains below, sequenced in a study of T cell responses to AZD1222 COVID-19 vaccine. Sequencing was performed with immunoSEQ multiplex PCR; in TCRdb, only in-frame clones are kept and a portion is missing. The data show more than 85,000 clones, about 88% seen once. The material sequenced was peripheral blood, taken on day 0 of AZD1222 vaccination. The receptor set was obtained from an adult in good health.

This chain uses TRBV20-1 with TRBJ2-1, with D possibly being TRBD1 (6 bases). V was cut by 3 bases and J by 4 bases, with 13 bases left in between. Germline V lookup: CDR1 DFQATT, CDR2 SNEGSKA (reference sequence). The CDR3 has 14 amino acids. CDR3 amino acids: CSASGQSTYNEQFF. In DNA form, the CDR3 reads TGCAGTGCTAGTGGACAGTCAACTTACAATGAGCAGTTCTTC.

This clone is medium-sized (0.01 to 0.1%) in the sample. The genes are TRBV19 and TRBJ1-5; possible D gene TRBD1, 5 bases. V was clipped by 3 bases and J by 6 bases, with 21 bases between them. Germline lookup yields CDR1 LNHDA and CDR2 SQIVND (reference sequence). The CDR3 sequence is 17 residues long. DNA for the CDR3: TGTGCCAGTAGTATGTTTCCCGGGCAGGGCGCGGGTCAGCCCCAGCATTTT. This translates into CASSMFPGQGAGQPQHF.

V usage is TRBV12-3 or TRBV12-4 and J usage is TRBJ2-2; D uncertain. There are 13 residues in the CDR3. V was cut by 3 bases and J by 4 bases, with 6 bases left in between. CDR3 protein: CASSFLSTGELFF. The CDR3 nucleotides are TGTGCCAGCAGTTTTTTAAGCACCGGGGAGCTGTTTTTT.

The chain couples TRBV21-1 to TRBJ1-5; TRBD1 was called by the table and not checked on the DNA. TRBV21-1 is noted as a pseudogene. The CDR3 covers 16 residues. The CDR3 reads CASSKVNRARNQPQHF. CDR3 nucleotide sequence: TGTGCCAGCAGCAAAGTGAACAGGGCACGCAATCAGCCCCAGCATTTT.

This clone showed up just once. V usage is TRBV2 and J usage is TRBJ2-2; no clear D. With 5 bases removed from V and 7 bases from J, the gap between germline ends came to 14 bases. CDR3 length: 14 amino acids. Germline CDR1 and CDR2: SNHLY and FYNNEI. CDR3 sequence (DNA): TGTGCCAGCAGTAAGGACCGCCCAAGCGGGGAGCTGTTTTTT. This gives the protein CASSKDRPSGELFF.

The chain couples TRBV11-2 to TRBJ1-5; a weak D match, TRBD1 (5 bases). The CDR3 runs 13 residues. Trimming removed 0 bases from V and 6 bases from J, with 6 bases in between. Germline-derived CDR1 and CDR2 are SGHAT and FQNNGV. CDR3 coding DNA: TGTGCCAGCAGCTTAGACAGGGCTCAGCCCCAGCATTTT. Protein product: CASSLDRAQPQHF. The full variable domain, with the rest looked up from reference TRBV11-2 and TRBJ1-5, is EAGVAQSPRYKIIEKRQSVAFWCNPISGHATLYWYQQILGQGPKLLIQFQNNGVVDDSQLPKDRFSAERLKGVDSTLKIQPAKLEDSAVYLCASSLDRAQPQHFGDGTRLSIL.

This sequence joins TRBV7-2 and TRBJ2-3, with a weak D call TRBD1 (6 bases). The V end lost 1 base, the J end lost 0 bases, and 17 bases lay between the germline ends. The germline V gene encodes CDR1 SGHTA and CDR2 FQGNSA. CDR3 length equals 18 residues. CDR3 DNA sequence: TGTGCCAGCAGCTTAGAGTTCAGGGGAATGTGGAGCACAGATACGCAGTATTTT. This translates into CASSLEFRGMWSTDTQYF.

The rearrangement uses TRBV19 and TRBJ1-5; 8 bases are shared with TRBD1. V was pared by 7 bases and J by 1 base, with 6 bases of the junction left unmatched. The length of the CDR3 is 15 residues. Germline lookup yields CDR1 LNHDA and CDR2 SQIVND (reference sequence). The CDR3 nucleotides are TGTGCCAGTACCCTCCGACAGGGGAGCAATCAGCCCCAGCATTTT. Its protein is CASTLRQGSNQPQHF.

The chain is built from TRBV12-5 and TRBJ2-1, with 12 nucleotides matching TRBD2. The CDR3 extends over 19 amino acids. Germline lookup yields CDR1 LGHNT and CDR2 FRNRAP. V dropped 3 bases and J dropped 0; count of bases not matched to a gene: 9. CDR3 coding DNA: TGTGCTAGTGGTTTCTCCGGACTAGCGGGGCCGAGCTCCTACAATGAGCAGTTCTTC. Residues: CASGFSGLAGPSSYNEQFF.

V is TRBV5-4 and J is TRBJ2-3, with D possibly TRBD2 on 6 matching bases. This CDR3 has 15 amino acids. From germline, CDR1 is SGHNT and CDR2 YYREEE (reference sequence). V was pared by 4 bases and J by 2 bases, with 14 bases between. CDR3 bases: TGTGCCAGCAGCCCCAAGACTAGTGTCACAGATACGCAGTATTTT. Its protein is CASSPKTSVTDTQYF.

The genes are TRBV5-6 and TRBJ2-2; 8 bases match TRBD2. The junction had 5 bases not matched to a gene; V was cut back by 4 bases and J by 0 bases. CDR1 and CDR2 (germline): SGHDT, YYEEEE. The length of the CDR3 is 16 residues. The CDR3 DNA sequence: TGTGCCAGCAGCGTATTTAGCGGGGCGAACACCGGGGAGCTGTTTTTT. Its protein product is CASSVFSGANTGELFF.

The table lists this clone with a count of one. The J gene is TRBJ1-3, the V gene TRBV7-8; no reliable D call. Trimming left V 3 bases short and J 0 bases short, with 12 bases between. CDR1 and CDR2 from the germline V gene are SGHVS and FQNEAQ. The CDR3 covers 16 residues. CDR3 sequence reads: CASSFQKGYSGNTIYF. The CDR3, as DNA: TGTGCCAGCAGCTTTCAAAAAGGATACTCTGGAAACACCATATATTTT.

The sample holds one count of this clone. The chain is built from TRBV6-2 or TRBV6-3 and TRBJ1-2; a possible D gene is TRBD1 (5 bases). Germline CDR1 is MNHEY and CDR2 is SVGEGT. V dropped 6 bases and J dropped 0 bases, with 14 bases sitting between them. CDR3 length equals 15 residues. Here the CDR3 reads CASSPRTRTNYGYTF. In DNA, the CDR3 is TGTGCCAGCAGCCCTAGGACAAGGACTAACTATGGCTACACCTTC.

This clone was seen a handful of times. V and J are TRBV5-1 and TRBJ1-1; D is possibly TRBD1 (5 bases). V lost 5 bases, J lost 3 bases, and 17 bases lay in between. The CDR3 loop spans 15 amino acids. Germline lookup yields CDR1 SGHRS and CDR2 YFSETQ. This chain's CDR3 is CASRYGGGVDTEAFF. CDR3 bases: TGCGCCAGCAGATATGGTGGGGGAGTGGACACTGAAGCTTTCTTT.

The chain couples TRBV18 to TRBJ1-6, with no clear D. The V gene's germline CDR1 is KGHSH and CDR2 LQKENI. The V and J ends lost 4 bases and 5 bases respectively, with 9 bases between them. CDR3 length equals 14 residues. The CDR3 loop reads CASSRWEDNSPLHF. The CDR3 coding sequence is TGTGCCAGCTCACGGTGGGAGGATAATTCACCCCTCCACTTT.

The CDR3: CATSDSGTVYEQYF. The DNA of the CDR3 is TGTGCCACCAGTGATTCCGGGACAGTCTACGAGCAGTACTTC. This chain links TRBV24-1 with TRBJ2-7; 7 bases align to TRBD1. J was trimmed by 3 bases and V by 2 bases; bases with no gene match: 3. The CDR3 covers 14 residues. Germline V CDR1 and CDR2: KGHDR, SFDVKD.

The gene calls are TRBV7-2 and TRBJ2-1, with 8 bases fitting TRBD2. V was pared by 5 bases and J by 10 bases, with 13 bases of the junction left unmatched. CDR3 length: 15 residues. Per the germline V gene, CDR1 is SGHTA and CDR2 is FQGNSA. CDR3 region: CASSPLAPGGKEQFF. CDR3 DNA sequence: TGTGCCAGCAGCCCCCTAGCTCCGGGGGGGAAAGAGCAGTTCTTC.

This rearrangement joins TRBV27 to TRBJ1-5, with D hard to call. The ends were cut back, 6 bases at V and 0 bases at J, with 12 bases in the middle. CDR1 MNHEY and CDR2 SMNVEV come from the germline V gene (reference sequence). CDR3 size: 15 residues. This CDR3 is CASRGSHNSNQPQHF. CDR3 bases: TGTGCCAGCAGGGGCAGCCATAATAGCAATCAGCCCCAGCATTTT.

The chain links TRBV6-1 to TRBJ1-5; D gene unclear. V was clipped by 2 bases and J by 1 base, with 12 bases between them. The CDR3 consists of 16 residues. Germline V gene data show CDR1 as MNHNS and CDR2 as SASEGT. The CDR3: CASSEFFRRSNQPQHF. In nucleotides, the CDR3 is TGTGCCAGCAGTGAATTCTTTAGGAGGAGCAATCAGCCCCAGCATTTT.

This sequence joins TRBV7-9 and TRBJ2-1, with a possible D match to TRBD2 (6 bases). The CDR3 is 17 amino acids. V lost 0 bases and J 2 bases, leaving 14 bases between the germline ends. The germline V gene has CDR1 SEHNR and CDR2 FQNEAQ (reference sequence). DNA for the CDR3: TGTGCCAGCAGCTTAGCGGGGAAGGGAGGTCCCTACAATGAGCAGTTCTTC. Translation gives CASSLAGKGGPYNEQFF. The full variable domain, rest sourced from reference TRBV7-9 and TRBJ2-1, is DTGVSQNPRHKITKRGQNVTFRCDPISEHNRLYWYRQTLGQGPEFLTYFQNEAQLEKSRLLSDRFSAERPKGSFSTLEIQRTEQGDSAMYLCASSLAGKGGPYNEQFFGPGTRLTVL.

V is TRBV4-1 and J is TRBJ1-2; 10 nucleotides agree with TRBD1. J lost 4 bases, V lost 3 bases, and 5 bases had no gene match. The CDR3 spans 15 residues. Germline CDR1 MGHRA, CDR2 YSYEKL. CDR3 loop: CASSQGDRGFYGYTF. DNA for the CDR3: TGCGCCAGCAGCCAGGGGGACAGGGGCTTCTATGGCTACACCTTC.

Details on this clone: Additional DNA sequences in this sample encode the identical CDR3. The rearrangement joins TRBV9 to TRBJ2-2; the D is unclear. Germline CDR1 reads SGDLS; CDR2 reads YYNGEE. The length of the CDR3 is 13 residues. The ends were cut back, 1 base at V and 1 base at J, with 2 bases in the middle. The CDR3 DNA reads TGTGCCAGCAGCGTACAGAACACCGGGGAGCTGTTTTTT. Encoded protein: CASSVQNTGELFF.

In DNA, the CDR3 is TGTGCCAGCACCTCTAACAGGCCGAACACCGGGGAGCTGTTTTTT. It specifies CASTSNRPNTGELFF. The chain employs TRBV6-5 and TRBJ2-2; a possible D gene is TRBD1 (5 bases). V dropped 7 bases and J dropped 0 bases, with 12 bases sitting between them. The CDR3 is 15 amino acids. Germline values: CDR1 MNHEY, CDR2 SVGAGI.

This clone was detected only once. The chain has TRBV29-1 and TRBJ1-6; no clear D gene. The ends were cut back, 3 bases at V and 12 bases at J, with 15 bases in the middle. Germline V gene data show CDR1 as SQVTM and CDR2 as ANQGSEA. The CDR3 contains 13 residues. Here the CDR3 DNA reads TGCAGCGTTGATGTGGGAGATGGTCAACCCCTCCACTTT. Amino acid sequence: CSVDVGDGQPLHF.

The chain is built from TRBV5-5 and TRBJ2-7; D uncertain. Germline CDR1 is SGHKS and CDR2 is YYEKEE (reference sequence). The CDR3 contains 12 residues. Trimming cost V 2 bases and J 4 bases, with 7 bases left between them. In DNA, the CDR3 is TGTGCCAGCAGCTTTGGGCAGTACGAGCAGTACTTC. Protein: CASSFGQYEQYF.